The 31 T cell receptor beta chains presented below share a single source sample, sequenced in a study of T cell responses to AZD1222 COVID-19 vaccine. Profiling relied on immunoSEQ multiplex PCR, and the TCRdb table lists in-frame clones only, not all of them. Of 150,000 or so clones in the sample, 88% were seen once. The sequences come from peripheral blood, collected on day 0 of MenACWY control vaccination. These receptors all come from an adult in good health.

This CDR3 is CASSPPGQGKFYEQYF. CDR3 sequence (DNA): TGTGCCAGCAGCCCGCCGGGACAGGGGAAATTCTACGAGCAGTACTTC. The chain is built from TRBV4-2 and TRBJ2-7; 10 positions match TRBD1. Germline V gives CDR1 LGHNA, CDR2 YNFKEQ. The CDR3 runs 16 residues. With 4 bases clipped from V and 3 bases from J, the junction kept 9 bases outside the gene matches.

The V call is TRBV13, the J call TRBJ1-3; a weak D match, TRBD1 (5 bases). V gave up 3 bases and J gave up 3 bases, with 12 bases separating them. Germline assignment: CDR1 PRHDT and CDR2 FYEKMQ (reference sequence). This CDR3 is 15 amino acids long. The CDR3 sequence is CASSLRQGGGNTIYF. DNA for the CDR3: TGTGCCAGCAGCTTGAGGCAGGGAGGTGGAAACACCATATATTTT.

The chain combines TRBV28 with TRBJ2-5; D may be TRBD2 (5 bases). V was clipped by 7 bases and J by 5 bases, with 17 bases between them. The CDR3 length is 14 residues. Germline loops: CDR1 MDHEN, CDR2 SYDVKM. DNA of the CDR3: TGTGCCAGCAAACACCCGTCCGGGGTGGAGACCCAGTACTTC. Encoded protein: CASKHPSGVETQYF.

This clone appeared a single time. The CDR3: CASSTGQRGLSDTQYF. DNA for the CDR3: TGTGCCAGCAGCACGGGTCAGCGGGGGCTGTCGGATACGCAGTATTTT. The rearrangement links TRBV7-3 to TRBJ2-3; TRBD2 matches at 8 bases. Germline V gene data show CDR1 as SGHTA and CDR2 as FQGTGA. The CDR3 covers 16 residues. The J segment lost 6 bases and the V segment lost 5 bases, leaving 13 bases of the junction unmatched. Together with reference TRBV7-3 and TRBJ2-3, the CDR3 gives the full variable domain: GAGVSQTPSNKVTEKGKYVELRCDPISGHTALYWYRQSLGQGPEFLIYFQGTGAADDSGLPNDRFFAVRPEGSVSTLKIQRTERGDSAVYLCASSTGQRGLSDTQYFGPGTRLTVL.

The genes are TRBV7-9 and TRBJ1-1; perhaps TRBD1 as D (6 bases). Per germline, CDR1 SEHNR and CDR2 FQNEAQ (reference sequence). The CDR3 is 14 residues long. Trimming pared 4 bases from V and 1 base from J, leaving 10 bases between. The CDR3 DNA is TGTGCCAGCAGCTCGATGGGACAGAACACTGAAGCTTTCTTT. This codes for CASSSMGQNTEAFF.

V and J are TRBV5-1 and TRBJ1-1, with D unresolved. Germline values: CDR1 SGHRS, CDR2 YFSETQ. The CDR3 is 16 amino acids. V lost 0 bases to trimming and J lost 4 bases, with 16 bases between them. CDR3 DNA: TGCGCCAGCAGCTTGGGGCAGGAATGGAGGAGCACTGAAGCTTTCTTT. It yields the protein CASSLGQEWRSTEAFF.

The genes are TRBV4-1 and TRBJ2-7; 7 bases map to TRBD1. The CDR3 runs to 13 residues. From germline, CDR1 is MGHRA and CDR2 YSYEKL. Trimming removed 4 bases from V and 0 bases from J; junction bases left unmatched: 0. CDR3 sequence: CASSRDSSYEQYF. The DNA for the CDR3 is TGCGCCAGCAGCCGGGACAGCTCCTACGAGCAGTACTTC.

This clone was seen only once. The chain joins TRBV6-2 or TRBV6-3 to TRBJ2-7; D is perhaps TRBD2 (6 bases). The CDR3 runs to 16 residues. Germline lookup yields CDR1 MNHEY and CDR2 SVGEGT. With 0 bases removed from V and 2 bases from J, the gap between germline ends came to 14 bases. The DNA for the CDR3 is TGTGCCAGCAGTTACTCGGGACGTGGGGAGGCCTACGAGCAGTACTTC. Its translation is CASSYSGRGEAYEQYF.

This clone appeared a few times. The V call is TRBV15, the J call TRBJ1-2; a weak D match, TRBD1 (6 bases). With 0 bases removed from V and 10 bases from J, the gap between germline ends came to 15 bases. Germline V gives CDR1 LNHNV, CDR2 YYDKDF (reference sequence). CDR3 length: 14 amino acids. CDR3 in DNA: TGTGCCACCAGCAGAGAAACAGGGTCCATAGACTACACCTTC. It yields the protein CATSRETGSIDYTF.

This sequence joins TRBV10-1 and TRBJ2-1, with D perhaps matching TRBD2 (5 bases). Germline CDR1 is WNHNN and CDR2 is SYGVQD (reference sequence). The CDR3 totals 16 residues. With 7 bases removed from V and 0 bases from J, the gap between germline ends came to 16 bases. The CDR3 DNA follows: TGCGCCAGCATGTTGAGCGACTATAGCTCCTACAATGAGCAGTTCTTC. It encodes CASMLSDYSSYNEQFF.

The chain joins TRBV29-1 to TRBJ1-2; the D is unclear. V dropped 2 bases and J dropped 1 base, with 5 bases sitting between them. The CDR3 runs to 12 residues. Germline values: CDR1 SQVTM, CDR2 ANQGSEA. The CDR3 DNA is TGCAGCGTTGAACACCTTAACTATGGCTACACCTTC. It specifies CSVEHLNYGYTF.

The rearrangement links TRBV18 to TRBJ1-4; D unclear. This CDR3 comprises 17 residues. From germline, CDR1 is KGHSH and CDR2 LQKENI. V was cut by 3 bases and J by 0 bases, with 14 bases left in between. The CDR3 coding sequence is TGTGCCAGCTCACCGACGAGGGCGGATGCAACTAATGAAAAACTGTTTTTT. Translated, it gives CASSPTRADATNEKLFF. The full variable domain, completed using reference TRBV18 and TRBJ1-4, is NAGVMQNPRHLVRRRGQEARLRCSPMKGHSHVYWYRQLPEEGLKFMVYLQKENIIDESGMPKERFSAEFPKEGPSILRIQQVVRGDSAAYFCASSPTRADATNEKLFFGSGTQLSVL.

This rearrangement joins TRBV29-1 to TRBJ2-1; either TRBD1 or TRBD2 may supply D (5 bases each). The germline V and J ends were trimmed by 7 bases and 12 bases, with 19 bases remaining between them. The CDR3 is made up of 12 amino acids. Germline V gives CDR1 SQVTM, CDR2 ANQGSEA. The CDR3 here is CSARDGGLGQFF. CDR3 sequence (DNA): TGCAGCGCCAGGGACGGCGGGCTAGGGCAGTTCTTC.

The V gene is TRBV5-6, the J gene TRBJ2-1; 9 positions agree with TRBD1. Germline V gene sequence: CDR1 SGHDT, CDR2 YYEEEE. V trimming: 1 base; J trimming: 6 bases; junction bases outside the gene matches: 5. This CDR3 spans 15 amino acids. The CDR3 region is CASSLLQGAANEQFF. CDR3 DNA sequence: TGTGCCAGCAGCTTGTTACAGGGGGCGGCCAATGAGCAGTTCTTC. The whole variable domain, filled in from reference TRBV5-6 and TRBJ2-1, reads DAGVTQSPTHLIKTRGQQVTLRCSPKSGHDTVSWYQQALGQGPQFIFQYYEEEERQRGNFPDRFSGHQFPNYSSELNVNALLLGDSALYLCASSLLQGAANEQFFGPGTRLTVL.

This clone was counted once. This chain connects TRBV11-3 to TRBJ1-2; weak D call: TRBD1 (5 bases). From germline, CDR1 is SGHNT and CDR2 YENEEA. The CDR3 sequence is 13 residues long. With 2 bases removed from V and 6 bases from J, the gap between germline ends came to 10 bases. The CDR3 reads CASSLRPRDGYTF. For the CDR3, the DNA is TGTGCCAGCAGCTTAAGGCCCAGGGATGGCTACACCTTC.

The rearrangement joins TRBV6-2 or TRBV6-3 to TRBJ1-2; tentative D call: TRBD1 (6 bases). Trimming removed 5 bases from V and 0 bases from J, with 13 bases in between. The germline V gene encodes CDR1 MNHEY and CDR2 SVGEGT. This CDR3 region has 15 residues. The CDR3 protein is CASSIGQRTNYGYTF. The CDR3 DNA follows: TGTGCCAGCAGTATAGGACAGAGGACTAACTATGGCTACACCTTC.

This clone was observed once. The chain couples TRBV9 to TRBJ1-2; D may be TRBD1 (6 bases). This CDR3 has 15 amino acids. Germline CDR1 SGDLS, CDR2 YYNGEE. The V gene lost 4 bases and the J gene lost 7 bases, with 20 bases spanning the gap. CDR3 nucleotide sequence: TGTGCCAGCAGCCCATGGGGGGGGCAGATTGGTGGCTACACCTTC. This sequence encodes CASSPWGGQIGGYTF.

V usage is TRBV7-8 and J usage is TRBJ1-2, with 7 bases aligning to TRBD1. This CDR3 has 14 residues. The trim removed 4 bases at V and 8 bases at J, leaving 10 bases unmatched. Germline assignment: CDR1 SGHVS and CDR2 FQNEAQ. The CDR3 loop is CASSSQTGSGGYTF. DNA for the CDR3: TGTGCCAGCAGCTCCCAGACAGGGAGCGGCGGCTACACCTTC. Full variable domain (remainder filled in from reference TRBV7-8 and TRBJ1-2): GAGVSQSPRYKVAKRGQDVALRCDPISGHVSLFWYQQALGQGPEFLTYFQNEAQLDKSGLPSDRFFAERPEGSVSTLKIQRTQQEDSAVYLCASSSQTGSGGYTFGSGTRLTVV.

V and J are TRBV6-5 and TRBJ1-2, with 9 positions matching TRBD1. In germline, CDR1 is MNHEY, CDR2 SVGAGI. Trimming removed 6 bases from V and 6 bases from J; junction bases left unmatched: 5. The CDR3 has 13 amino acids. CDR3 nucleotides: TGTGCCAGCAGCCCCGGGACAGGGAATGGCTACACCTTC. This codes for CASSPGTGNGYTF.

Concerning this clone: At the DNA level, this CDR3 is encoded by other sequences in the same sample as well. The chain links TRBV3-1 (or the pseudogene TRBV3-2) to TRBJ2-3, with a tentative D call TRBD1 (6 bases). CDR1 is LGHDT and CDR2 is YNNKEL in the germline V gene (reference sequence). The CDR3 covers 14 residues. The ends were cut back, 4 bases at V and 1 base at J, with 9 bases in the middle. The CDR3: CASSLGGGTDTQYF. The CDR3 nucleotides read TGTGCCAGCAGCCTAGGGGGTGGCACAGATACGCAGTATTTT.

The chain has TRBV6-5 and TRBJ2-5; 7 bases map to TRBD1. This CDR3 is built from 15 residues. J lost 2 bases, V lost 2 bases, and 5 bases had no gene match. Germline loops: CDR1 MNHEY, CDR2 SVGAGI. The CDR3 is CASSYVGTEQETQYF. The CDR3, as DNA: TGTGCCAGCAGTTACGTCGGGACAGAACAAGAGACCCAGTACTTC.

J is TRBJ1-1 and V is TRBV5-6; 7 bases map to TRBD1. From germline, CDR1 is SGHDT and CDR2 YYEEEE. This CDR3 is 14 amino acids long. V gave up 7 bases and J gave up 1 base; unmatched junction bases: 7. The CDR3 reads CASLRRQGNTEAFF. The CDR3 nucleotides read TGTGCCAGCCTTAGGAGACAGGGGAACACTGAAGCTTTCTTT.

The DNA of the CDR3 is TGTGCCAGTAGTATTTTCAGGGGCCCTTACTTTTTCAATCAGCCCCAGCATTTT. Translation gives CASSIFRGPYFFNQPQHF. The chain carries TRBV19 and TRBJ1-5; D perhaps matches TRBD1 (6 bases). Germline-derived CDR1 and CDR2 are LNHDA and SQIVND (reference sequence). The CDR3 has 18 amino acids. V was trimmed by 3 bases and J by 3 bases, leaving 21 bases between them.

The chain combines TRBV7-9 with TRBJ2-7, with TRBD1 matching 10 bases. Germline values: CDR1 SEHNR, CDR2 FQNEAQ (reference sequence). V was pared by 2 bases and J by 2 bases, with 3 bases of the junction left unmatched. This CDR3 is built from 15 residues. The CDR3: CASSLWGQGTYEQYF. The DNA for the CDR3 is TGTGCCAGCAGCTTATGGGGACAGGGGACCTACGAGCAGTACTTC.

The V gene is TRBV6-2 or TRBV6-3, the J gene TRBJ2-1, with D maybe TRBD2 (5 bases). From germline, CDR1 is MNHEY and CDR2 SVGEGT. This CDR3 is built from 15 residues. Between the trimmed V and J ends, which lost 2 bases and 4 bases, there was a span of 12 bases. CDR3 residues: CASSYALGEYNEQFF. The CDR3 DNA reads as TGTGCCAGCAGTTACGCCCTCGGGGAATACAATGAGCAGTTCTTC.

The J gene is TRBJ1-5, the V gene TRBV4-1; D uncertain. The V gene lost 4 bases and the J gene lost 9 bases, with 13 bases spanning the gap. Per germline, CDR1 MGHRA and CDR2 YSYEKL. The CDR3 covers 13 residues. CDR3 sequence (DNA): TGCGCCAGCAGCCTAGCTTCGGTCGGGCCCCAGCATTTT. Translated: CASSLASVGPQHF.

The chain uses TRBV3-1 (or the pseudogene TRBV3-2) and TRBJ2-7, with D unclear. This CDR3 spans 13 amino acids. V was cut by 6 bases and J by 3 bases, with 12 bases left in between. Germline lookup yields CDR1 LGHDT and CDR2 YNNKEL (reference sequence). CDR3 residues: CASRALIGYEQYF. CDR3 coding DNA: TGTGCCAGCAGGGCCCTAATCGGCTACGAGCAGTACTTC.

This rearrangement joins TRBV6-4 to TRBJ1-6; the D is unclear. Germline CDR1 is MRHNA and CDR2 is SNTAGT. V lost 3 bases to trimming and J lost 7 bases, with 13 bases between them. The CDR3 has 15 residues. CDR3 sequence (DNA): TGTGCCAGCAGTGAAGGGAACAGCCAGAATTCACCCCTCCACTTT. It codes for CASSEGNSQNSPLHF.

This chain's CDR3 is CASSVDVESAYNEQFF. As DNA, the CDR3 is TGTGCCAGCAGCGTAGACGTCGAGTCAGCCTACAATGAGCAGTTCTTC. The chain links TRBV9 to TRBJ2-1; D not resolved. Germline CDR1 and CDR2: SGDLS and YYNGEE. V gave up 0 bases and J gave up 2 bases, with 12 bases separating them. The CDR3 has 16 amino acids.

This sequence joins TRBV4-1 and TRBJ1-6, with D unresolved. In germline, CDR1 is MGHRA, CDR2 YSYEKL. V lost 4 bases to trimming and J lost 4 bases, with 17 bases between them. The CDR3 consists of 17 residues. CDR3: CASSRVIGEAYNSPLHF. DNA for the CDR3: TGCGCCAGCAGCCGAGTAATTGGGGAAGCTTATAATTCACCCCTCCACTTT.

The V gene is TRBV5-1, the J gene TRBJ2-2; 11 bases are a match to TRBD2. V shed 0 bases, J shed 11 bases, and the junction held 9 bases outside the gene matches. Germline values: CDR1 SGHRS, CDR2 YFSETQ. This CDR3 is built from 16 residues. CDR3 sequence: CASSLGTSGPRSELFF. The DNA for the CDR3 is TGCGCCAGCAGCTTGGGGACTAGCGGGCCCCGTTCAGAGCTGTTTTTT.